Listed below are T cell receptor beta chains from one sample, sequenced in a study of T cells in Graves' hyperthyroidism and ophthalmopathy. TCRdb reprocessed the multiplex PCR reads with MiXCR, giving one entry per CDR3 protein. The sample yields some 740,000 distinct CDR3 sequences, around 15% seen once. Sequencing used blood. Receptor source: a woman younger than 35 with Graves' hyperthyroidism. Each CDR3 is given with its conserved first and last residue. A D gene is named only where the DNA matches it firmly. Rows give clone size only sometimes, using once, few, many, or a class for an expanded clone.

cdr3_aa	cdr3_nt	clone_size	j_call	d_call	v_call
CAWSARVTEAFF	TGTGCCTGGAGTGCCAGGGTTACTGAAGCTTTCTTT	many	TRBJ1-1	-	TRBV30
CASRPGYRRNYGYTF	TGCGCCAGCAGGCCCGGGTACAGGAGGAACTATGGCTACACCTTC	many	TRBJ1-2	-	TRBV5-1
CSATTGANTGELFF	TGCAGTGCTACGACAGGGGCGAACACCGGGGAGCTGTTTTTT	-	TRBJ2-2	TRBD1	TRBV20-1
CASSFWADTQYF	TGTGCCAGCAGCTTTTGGGCGGATACGCAGTATTTT	many	TRBJ2-3	-	TRBV7-8
CASSTHELDEQFF	TGTGCCAGTAGTACCCATGAGTTGGATGAGCAGTTCTTC	few	TRBJ2-1	-	TRBV19
CASRGLPRHREDTGELFF	TGTGCCAGCAGGGGCCTTCCCCGTCATAGGGAGGACACCGGGGAGCTGTTTTTT	-	TRBJ2-2	-	TRBV7-9
CASSPTPSGATQHF	TGTGCCAGCTCACCTACACCCTCGGGGGCGACCCAGCATTTT	-	TRBJ1-5	-	TRBV18
CAWTGANTDTQYF	TGTGCCTGGACAGGTGCGAACACAGATACGCAGTATTTT	many	TRBJ2-3	-	TRBV30
CASSLTATEGLLVTQYF	TGCGCCAGCAGCCTTACGGCGACCGAGGGACTACTAGTCACCCAGTACTTC	-	TRBJ2-5	TRBD2	TRBV4-1
CASSPTHSYEQYF	TGTGCCAGCAGTCCGACCCACTCCTACGAGCAGTACTTC	-	TRBJ2-7	-	TRBV6-1
CASSRLSGSRSSYNEQFF	TGTGCCAGCAGCCGTCTTAGCGGGAGCCGAAGCTCCTACAATGAGCAGTTCTTC	few	TRBJ2-1	TRBD2	TRBV7-3